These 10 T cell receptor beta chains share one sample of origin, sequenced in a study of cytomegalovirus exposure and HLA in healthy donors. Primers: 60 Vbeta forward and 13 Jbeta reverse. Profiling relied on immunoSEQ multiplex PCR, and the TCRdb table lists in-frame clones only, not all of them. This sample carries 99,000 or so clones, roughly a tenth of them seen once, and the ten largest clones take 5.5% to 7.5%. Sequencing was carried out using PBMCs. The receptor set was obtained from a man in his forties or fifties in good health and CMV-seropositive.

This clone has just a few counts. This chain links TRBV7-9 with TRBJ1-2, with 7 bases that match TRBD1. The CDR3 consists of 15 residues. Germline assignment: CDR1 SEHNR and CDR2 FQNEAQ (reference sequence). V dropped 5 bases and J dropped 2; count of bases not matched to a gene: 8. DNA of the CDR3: TGTGCCAGCAGCATCTCGACAGGGCCGAACTATGGCTACACCTTC. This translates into CASSISTGPNYGYTF.

As DNA, the CDR3 is TGTGCCAGTTTCCGGAGCGTAAACACCGGGGAGCTGTTTTTT. Encoded protein: CASFRSVNTGELFF. V is TRBV28 and J is TRBJ2-2; D remains ambiguous. Germline V gene data show CDR1 as MDHEN and CDR2 as SYDVKM. V lost 9 bases and J 2 bases, leaving 13 bases between the germline ends. The CDR3 runs 14 residues.

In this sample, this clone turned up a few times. The CDR3 DNA reads as TGTGCCAGCAGCCAAGATTCCCAACTGGACAGGGGGAAGATCTATCCGTCTAGCACCTTC. This gives the protein CASSQDSQLDRGKIYPSSTF. This chain uses TRBV4-2 with TRBJ1-2, with 10 positions matching TRBD1. V shed 0 bases and J 13 bases; nucleotides not matched to a gene: 26. This CDR3 spans 20 amino acids. The V gene's germline CDR1 is LGHNA and CDR2 YNFKEQ.

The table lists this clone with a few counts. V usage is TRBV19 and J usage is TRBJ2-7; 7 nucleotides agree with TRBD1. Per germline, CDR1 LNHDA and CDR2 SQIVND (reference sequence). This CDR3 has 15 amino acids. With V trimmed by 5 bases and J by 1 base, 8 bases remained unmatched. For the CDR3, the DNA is TGTGCCAGTAGTGTCTCCCCGGGACAGTCCTACGAGCAGTACTTC. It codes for CASSVSPGQSYEQYF.

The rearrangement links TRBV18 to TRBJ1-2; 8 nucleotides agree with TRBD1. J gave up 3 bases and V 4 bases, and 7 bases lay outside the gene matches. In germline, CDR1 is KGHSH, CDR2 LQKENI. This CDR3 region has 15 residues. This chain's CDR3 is CASSREQGADYGYTF. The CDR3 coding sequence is TGTGCCAGCTCACGCGAGCAGGGGGCTGACTATGGCTACACCTTC.

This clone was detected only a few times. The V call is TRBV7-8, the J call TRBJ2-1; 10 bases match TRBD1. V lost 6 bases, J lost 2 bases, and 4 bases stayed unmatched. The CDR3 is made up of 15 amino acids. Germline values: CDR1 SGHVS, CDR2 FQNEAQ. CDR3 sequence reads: CASSRGTGAYNEQFF. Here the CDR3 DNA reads TGTGCCAGCAGTCGCGGGACAGGGGCCTACAATGAGCAGTTCTTC.

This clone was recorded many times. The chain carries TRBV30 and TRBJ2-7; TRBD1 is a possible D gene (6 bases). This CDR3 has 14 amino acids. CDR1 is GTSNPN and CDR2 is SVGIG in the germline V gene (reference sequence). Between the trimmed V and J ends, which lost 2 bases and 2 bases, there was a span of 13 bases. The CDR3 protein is CAWSLRGQTYEQYF. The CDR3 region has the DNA TGTGCCTGGAGTCTTCGAGGACAGACCTACGAGCAGTACTTC.

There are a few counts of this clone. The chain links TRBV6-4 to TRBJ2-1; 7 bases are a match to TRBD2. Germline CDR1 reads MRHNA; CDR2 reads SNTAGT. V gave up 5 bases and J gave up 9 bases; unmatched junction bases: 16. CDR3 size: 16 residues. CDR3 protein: CASSPTHGGSIGEQFF. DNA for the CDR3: TGTGCCAGCAGTCCCACCCACGGCGGGAGTATCGGTGAGCAGTTCTTC.

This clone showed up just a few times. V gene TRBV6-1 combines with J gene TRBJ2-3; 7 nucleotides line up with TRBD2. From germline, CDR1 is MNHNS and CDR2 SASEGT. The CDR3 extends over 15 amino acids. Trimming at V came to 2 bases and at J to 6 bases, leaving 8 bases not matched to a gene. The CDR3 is CASSESRSGWDTQYF. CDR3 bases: TGTGCCAGCAGTGAAAGTCGTAGCGGGTGGGATACGCAGTATTTT.

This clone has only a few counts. The CDR3 nucleotides read TGCGCCAGCAGCTTGGGAAGGGACAGCTCTGGAAACACCATATATTTT. This translates into CASSLGRDSSGNTIYF. The V call is TRBV5-1, the J call TRBJ1-3, with 7 positions matching TRBD1. The germline V gene encodes CDR1 SGHRS and CDR2 YFSETQ. With V trimmed by 0 bases and J by 0 bases, 3 bases remained unmatched. The CDR3 is 16 amino acids.